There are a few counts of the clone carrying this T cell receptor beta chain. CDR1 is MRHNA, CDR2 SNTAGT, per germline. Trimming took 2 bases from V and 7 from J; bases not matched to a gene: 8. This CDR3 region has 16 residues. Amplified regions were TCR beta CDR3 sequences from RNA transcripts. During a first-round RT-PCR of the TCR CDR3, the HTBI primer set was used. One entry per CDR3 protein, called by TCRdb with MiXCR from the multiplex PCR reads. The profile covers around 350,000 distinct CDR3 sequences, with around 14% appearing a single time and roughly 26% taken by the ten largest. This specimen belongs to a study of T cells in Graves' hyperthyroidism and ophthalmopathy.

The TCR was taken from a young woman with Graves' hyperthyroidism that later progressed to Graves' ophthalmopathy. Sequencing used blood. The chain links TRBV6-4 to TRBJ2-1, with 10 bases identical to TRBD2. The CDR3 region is CASSDLPSGSSNEQFF. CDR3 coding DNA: TGTGCCAGCAGTGACCTCCCTAGCGGGAGTTCAAATGAGCAGTTCTTC.